One sample yielded the 3 T cell receptor beta chains listed below, sequenced in a study of blood T cells in healthy people across ages. With a J-beta primer mix and a sample-barcoded 5' primer, a second PCR ran about 6 to 11 cycles. In TCRdb, the 5' RACE reads were re-called with MiXCR into one record per CDR3 protein. The data show approximately 670,000 distinct CDR3 sequences, roughly two fifths seen once. Sequences were obtained from blood. The receptor set was obtained from a man older than 75 in good health.

This sequence joins TRBV28 and TRBJ1-3; no clear D gene. There are 14 residues in the CDR3. Trimming cost V 6 bases and J 2 bases, with 11 bases left between them. The germline V gene encodes CDR1 MDHEN and CDR2 SYDVKM. In DNA form, the CDR3 reads TGTGCCAGCAGCTTGCGCTCGGCTGGAAACACCATATATTTT. Amino acid sequence: CASSLRSAGNTIYF.

V usage is TRBV5-1 and J usage is TRBJ2-5; D may match TRBD1 or TRBD2 (5 bases each). Trimming left V 2 bases short and J 4 bases short, with 15 bases between. The CDR3 totals 15 residues. CDR1 is SGHRS, CDR2 YFSETQ, per germline. The CDR3 region is CASSLRDGRLETQYF. As DNA, the CDR3 is TGCGCCAGCAGCTTAAGGGACGGACGATTAGAGACCCAGTACTTC.

This clonotype has a handful of counts. V and J are TRBV7-9 and TRBJ2-1; a possible D gene is TRBD1 (5 bases). Germline V gives CDR1 SEHNR, CDR2 FQNEAQ (reference sequence). The CDR3 totals 13 residues. Trimming shortened V by 5 bases and J by 7 bases, and 12 bases separated the two germline ends. As DNA, the CDR3 is TGTGCCAGCAGCCCGAGCCAGGGAAATGAGCAGTTCTTC. Translating gives CASSPSQGNEQFF.